This T cell receptor (beta chain) was sequenced during a study of blood T cell repertoires in COVID-19. Study overall: Some COVID-19 samples were acute and others convalescent; all came from the United States, Italy and Spain. PBMCs, B-cell-depleted T cells, or T cells provided the cDNA or gDNA that made up the material.

The CDR3 totals 15 residues. Germline assignment: CDR1 MNHEY and CDR2 SVGAGI. V lost 0 bases and J 3 bases, leaving 9 bases between the germline ends. In the authors' methods: Nucleated cell counts were estimated from reference gene primer amplification. Some clones are missing from TCRdb's copy, which holds only in-frame ones; the method was immunoSEQ multiplex PCR. The V and J calls and clone size come from that table; D and trimming were worked out from the DNA. This table holds about 130,000 clones, about 87% found once. The sample comprised peripheral blood. The rearrangement uses TRBV6-5 and TRBJ1-5; D is possibly TRBD1 (5 bases). This TCR came from a middle-aged man with acute or convalescent COVID-19. The CDR3 here is CASSYSGHNNQPQHF. Here the CDR3 DNA reads TGTGCCAGCAGTTACTCAGGACACAACAATCAGCCCCAGCATTTT.